This T cell receptor (beta chain) was captured by sequencing in a study of STAT5B mutations in CD4+ large granular lymphocyte leukemia (dated by TCRdb to 2021 to 2024). Background for the entire study: Among the healthy controls, the CDR3 'QG' motif was associated with a particular HLA allele. The TCRbeta repertoires of CD4+ T-cell large granular lymphocyte leukemia patients were compared with the TCRbeta repertoires of healthy blood donors. Flow cytometry performed on FACSCanto II or FACSVerse showed that the purified fractions had more than 95% purity among lymphocytes.

The immunoSEQ assay at survey resolution was used to sequence TCRbeta rearrangements from genomic DNA. The authors' pipeline ran thus. In the TCR sequencing data, the lowest productive clonotype frequency that could be detected was 2.59 x 10-5. Only productive TCRbeta rearrangements, meaning sequences that were complete and in-frame, were kept for the analyses. Clonality for each sample was calculated as Simpson clonality in the immunoSEQ Analyzer version 3.0. Clones were categorized by frequency as very rare, small, medium, large (1-20%) or hyperexpanded (>20%). Generation probabilities were estimated with OLGA 1.2.3, V-gene circos plots were made with VDJtools, specificities were searched in VDJdb, and CDR3 motifs were identified with GLIPH. TCRdb took this table from immuneACCESS and kept in-frame rearrangements with V and J called. Such tables lack part of the clones; where checked against another copy, unresolved V genes explain under half of the gap, and the rest is unexplained. Clone size and the V and J calls come from that table; the DNA yielded D and trimming. The table for this sample lists more than 30,000 clones; around 76% of them were counted only once. The top ten clonotypes cover about 2% of the sample.

About this clone itself: The antigen it binds to is not known. No much larger clone exists at a distance of one base, and base qualities are not known.

The healthy controls were 37 blood donors, and the buffy coats of these donors were supplied by the Finnish Red Cross blood service. All TCR-sequenced material derived from peripheral blood: patient blood samples and healthy donor buffy coats. Peripheral blood mononuclear cells were isolated by Ficoll-Hypaque gradient centrifugation. Magnetic purification was used to isolate CD4+ cells from the buffy coats of the healthy controls. Genomic DNA was extracted using the Gentra Puregene Cell and Tissue kit, and a Qubit 2.0 fluorometer was used to quantify it. General findings and caveats noted by the study authors: Greater clonality appeared to be present in CD4-sorted patient repertoires than in healthy CD4+ repertoires, and the difference was retained after the putative leukemic clones were removed. The data were not HLA-matched, and the higher clonality in CD4+ T-LGLL than in CD8+ T-LGLL could be due to the relatively small sample size. Each patient's main leukemic clonotypes were private, but roughly 25% of these clonotypes showed up at low frequency in the non-leukemic repertoires of other patients.

Sequencing was carried out using CD4+ T cells from blood buffy coats. The sequence came from a human donor in good health.

The nucleotide sequence reads TGTGCCAGCAGCTCCTCGGTAGGTAGCGGGATTACCTACGAGCAGTACTTC. Its amino acids are CASSSSVGSGITYEQYF. The chain couples TRBV5-4 to TRBJ2-7, with TRBD2 matching 8 junction bases. The CDR3, cysteine through phenylalanine, is 17 amino acids long. CDR3 DNA is the only sequence kept; it has 51 bases, read in frame from the first base. The germline V gene (reference sequence) sets CDR1 to SGHNT and CDR2 to YYREEE. Relative to germline, V is missing 3 bases and J is missing 2 bases, with 13 bases of the junction outside any gene match.